This section outlines one TCR beta chain sequence together with its context. This sample is drawn from a study of early stage breast cancer tumors. The germline V gene has CDR1 SGHAT and CDR2 FQNNGV. The CDR3 loop spans 12 amino acids. V lost 5 bases and J lost 12; bases outside the gene matches: 8. Here immunoSEQ multiplex PCR was the method, and the copy in TCRdb shows in-frame clones only, minus some. The profile shows 8,500 to 10,000 clones, about 78% of them singletons. The chain employs TRBV11-2 and TRBJ1-1, with 8 bases lining up with TRBD1. This TCR was sampled from a person between 35 and 49 years old with breast cancer. The sample was normal breast tissue next to the tumor. The CDR3 nucleotides are TGTGCCAGCAGCCCTCAGGGGGCGCAAACTTTCTTT. Protein sequence: CASSPQGAQTFF.